This entry lists 22 T cell receptor beta chains sequenced from one sample in a study of blood T cell repertoires in COVID-19. TCRdb keeps only in-frame clones here, not all; method: immunoSEQ multiplex PCR. The sample lists 130,000 or so clones, around 86% occurring once. The specimen sequenced was PBMCs or T cells enriched from blood (not recorded which). These receptors were obtained from a man aged 25-40 years who had recovered from COVID-19.

This chain uses TRBV19 with TRBJ2-7, with TRBD2 matching over 8 bases. The germline gives CDR1 LNHDA, CDR2 SQIVND (reference sequence). CDR3 length: 15 residues. Trimming cost V 1 base and J 3 bases; bases outside gene matches: 5. The CDR3 spells CASSIGGAGDYEQYF. Written as DNA, the CDR3 is TGTGCCAGTAGTATAGGGGGAGCGGGAGACTACGAGCAGTACTTC.

This chain uses TRBV11-2 with TRBJ1-4; TRBD1 agrees at 7 bases. CDR1 and CDR2 (germline): SGHAT, FQNNGV. V shed 5 bases, J shed 8 bases, and the junction held 2 bases outside the gene matches. The CDR3 spans 12 residues. Here the CDR3 reads CASSKQGEKLFF. Here the CDR3 DNA reads TGTGCCAGCAGCAAACAGGGGGAAAAACTGTTTTTT. Together with reference TRBV11-2 and TRBJ1-4, the CDR3 gives the full variable domain: EAGVAQSPRYKIIEKRQSVAFWCNPISGHATLYWYQQILGQGPKLLIQFQNNGVVDDSQLPKDRFSAERLKGVDSTLKIQPAKLEDSAVYLCASSKQGEKLFFGSGTQLSVL.

This rearrangement joins TRBV7-2 to TRBJ2-3, with TRBD2 matching 8 bases. The CDR3 length is 13 residues. The V segment lost 1 base and the J segment 6 bases; nucleotides outside the gene matches: 0. Germline CDR1 SGHTA, CDR2 FQGNSA. The CDR3 coding sequence is TGTGCCAGCAGCTTAGTAGCGGGGGATACGCAGTATTTT. Translating it yields CASSLVAGDTQYF.

This rearrangement joins TRBV12-3 or TRBV12-4 to TRBJ2-3; D not resolved. The CDR3 consists of 13 residues. Trimming removed 8 bases from V and 6 bases from J, with 15 bases in between. CDR3 sequence (DNA): TGTGCCAGCCTCTTCTCGGTTGTCGATACGCAGTATTTT. The encoded protein is CASLFSVVDTQYF.

The chain couples TRBV27 to TRBJ2-1, with 8 bases that match TRBD2. V lost 1 base to trimming and J lost 5 bases; unmatched junction nucleotides: 4. CDR1 and CDR2 (germline): MNHEY, SMNVEV (reference sequence). The CDR3 consists of 15 residues. CDR3 in amino acids: CASSLFRTSNNEQFF. DNA for the CDR3: TGTGCCAGCAGTTTATTTAGGACTAGCAACAATGAGCAGTTCTTC.

The V and J genes are TRBV10-3 and TRBJ2-2, with D maybe TRBD1 (5 bases). CDR3 length: 15 amino acids. The germline V gene encodes CDR1 ENHRY and CDR2 SYGVKD. V was clipped by 3 bases and J by 2 bases, with 10 bases between them. CDR3 region: CAISERGSNTGELFF. CDR3 nucleotides: TGTGCCATCAGTGAAAGGGGTTCTAACACCGGGGAGCTGTTTTTT.

V and J are TRBV6-5 and TRBJ1-5; D perhaps matches TRBD1 (5 bases). The length of the CDR3 is 15 residues. The V end was cut by 5 bases, the J end by 1 base, with 12 bases between. In germline, CDR1 is MNHEY, CDR2 SVGAGI. The CDR3 DNA reads as TGTGCCAGCAGTCCCATCCCAGGGAGCAATCAGCCCCAGCATTTT. It specifies CASSPIPGSNQPQHF.

The V call is TRBV19, the J call TRBJ2-2; TRBD2 agrees at 7 bases. CDR1 is LNHDA and CDR2 is SQIVND in the germline V gene (reference sequence). The CDR3 is 15 residues long. V lost 8 bases to trimming and J lost 4 bases; unmatched junction nucleotides: 10. Here the CDR3 reads CASSSERGLTGELFF. For the CDR3, the DNA is TGTGCCAGTTCTTCGGAGCGGGGTCTCACCGGGGAGCTGTTTTTT.

The V and J genes are TRBV4-1 and TRBJ2-7; TRBD1 matches 8 bases. CDR1 and CDR2 (germline): MGHRA, YSYEKL. The junction had 7 bases not matched to a gene; V was cut back by 4 bases and J by 2 bases. CDR3 length equals 15 residues. The CDR3 coding sequence is TGCGCCAGCAGCCCCCTACCGGGACAGGCCTACGAGCAGTACGTC. Amino acid sequence: CASSPLPGQAYEQYV.

This sequence joins TRBV7-9 and TRBJ2-7; D may be TRBD1 (6 bases). The CDR3 extends over 13 amino acids. CDR1 and CDR2 from the germline V gene are SEHNR and FQNEAQ (reference sequence). Trimming removed 7 bases from V and 2 bases from J, with 12 bases in between. DNA of the CDR3: TGTGCCAGCAACACACAGGGAGCCTACGAGCAGTACGTC. Protein: CASNTQGAYEQYV.

This chain uses TRBV6-4 with TRBJ2-2; 9 bases are shared with TRBD1. Germline V gene lookup returns CDR1 MRHNA and CDR2 SNTAGT. Losses at the gene ends were 4 bases for V and 3 bases for J; bases not matched to a gene: 0. The CDR3 is 14 residues long. The CDR3 DNA reads as TGTGCCAGCAGTGGGGACAGGGACACCGGGGAGCTGTTTTTT. Encoded protein: CASSGDRDTGELFF.

The gene calls are TRBV5-6 and TRBJ1-5; no firm D call. The CDR3 is 13 residues long. Germline V CDR1 and CDR2: SGHDT, YYEEEE. Trimming pared 0 bases from V and 3 bases from J, leaving 4 bases between. The CDR3 DNA is TGTGCCAGCAGCTTGGCCTCCAATCAGCCCCAGCATTTT. It encodes CASSLASNQPQHF.

This clone came up once. The chain couples TRBV5-6 to TRBJ2-3; the match to TRBD2 covers 7 bases. The CDR3 is made up of 14 amino acids. Germline loops: CDR1 SGHDT, CDR2 YYEEEE. The V and J ends lost 2 bases and 9 bases, in that order; junction bases with no gene match: 9. CDR3 DNA sequence: TGTGCCAGCAGCTTTGGGGAGGGCAGGAGGACGCAGTATTTT. It translates to CASSFGEGRRTQYF.

The chain joins TRBV10-2 to TRBJ2-5; the D is unclear. Germline CDR1 reads WSHSY; CDR2 reads SAAADI. The CDR3 spans 15 residues. V lost 0 bases and J lost 2, with 10 bases in between. The CDR3 region has the DNA TGCGCCAGCAGTGAGTCGATCGTCAGACAAGAGACCCAGTACTTC. Protein product: CASSESIVRQETQYF.

The V and J genes are TRBV19 and TRBJ1-2; 7 bases fit TRBD1. The CDR3 covers 13 residues. Trimming took 5 bases from V and 3 from J; bases not matched to a gene: 3. From germline, CDR1 is LNHDA and CDR2 SQIVND (reference sequence). The CDR3 loop is CASSHGTDYGYTF. CDR3 nucleotide sequence: TGTGCCAGTAGTCATGGGACAGACTATGGCTACACCTTC.

This clone is a singleton in its sample. This sequence joins TRBV2 and TRBJ2-5; possibly TRBD2 for D (7 bases). This CDR3 comprises 15 residues. V gave up 7 bases and J gave up 5 bases, with 20 bases separating them. Germline V gene lookup returns CDR1 SNHLY and CDR2 FYNNEI. The CDR3: CASIRGGETRETQYF. The CDR3 bases are TGTGCCAGCATAAGAGGGGGGGAAACCAGGGAGACCCAGTACTTC.

The chain links TRBV2 to TRBJ1-4, with a possible D match to TRBD1 (5 bases). Germline CDR1 SNHLY, CDR2 FYNNEI. The CDR3 length is 16 residues. V lost 0 bases, J lost 5 bases, and 13 bases lay in between. The CDR3 reads CASSEALRGRNEKLFF. In DNA form, the CDR3 reads TGTGCCAGCAGTGAAGCGCTTCGGGGGAGGAATGAAAAACTGTTTTTT.

The rearrangement joins TRBV18 to TRBJ2-1; the D is unclear. The CDR3 runs to 14 residues. Germline assignment: CDR1 KGHSH and CDR2 LQKENI. Deletions cut 3 bases from V and 6 bases from J, with 12 bases between. The CDR3 DNA follows: TGTGCCAGCTCACCCCCCGCTAGTTTCAATGAGCAGTTCTTC. It is translated as CASSPPASFNEQFF.

This rearrangement joins TRBV15 to TRBJ1-4; 9 bases agree with TRBD1. The V segment lost 0 bases and the J segment 8 bases; nucleotides outside the gene matches: 7. The CDR3 extends over 16 amino acids. Germline values: CDR1 LNHNV, CDR2 YYDKDF (reference sequence). The CDR3 DNA sequence: TGTGCCACCAGCAGAGATCTGGGACAGGGTGGCGAAAAACTGTTTTTT. Its protein is CATSRDLGQGGEKLFF.

This clone was seen once. The rearrangement uses TRBV11-2 and TRBJ1-1; TRBD1 matches at 7 bases. The CDR3 runs to 14 residues. Trimming cost V 1 base and J 8 bases; bases outside gene matches: 7. The germline gives CDR1 SGHAT, CDR2 FQNNGV. CDR3 residues: CASSLGGLTGEAFF. The CDR3 region has the DNA TGTGCCAGCAGCTTAGGGGGGTTGACAGGGGAAGCTTTCTTT.

CDR3 coding DNA: TGTGCCAGCAGCCCGACAGGCAACTCTGGAAACACCATATATTTT. Protein sequence: CASSPTGNSGNTIYF. J is TRBJ1-3 and V is TRBV9, with D possibly TRBD1 on 6 matching bases. Trimming shortened V by 4 bases and J by 0 bases, and 11 bases separated the two germline ends. Looked up from germline, CDR1 is SGDLS and CDR2 is YYNGEE. CDR3 length equals 15 residues.

The genes are TRBV2 and TRBJ1-1; TRBD1 matches 8 bases. The germline V gene encodes CDR1 SNHLY and CDR2 FYNNEI. J was trimmed by 7 bases and V by 8 bases; bases with no gene match: 9. The CDR3 extends over 13 amino acids. CDR3 protein: CASGLQGEIEAFF. The CDR3 coding sequence is TGTGCCAGCGGCTTACAGGGGGAAATTGAAGCTTTCTTT.